This TCR beta chain was found in a study of T-cell reconstitution after alpha-beta-depleted transplantation in children. At least ten counts were recorded for this clonotype. Antigen: not known. The TCRbeta library was prepared with unique molecular identifiers. TCRdb re-derived calls from the PCR reads in MiXCR, one entry per CDR3 protein. The sample consists of about 200,000 distinct CDR3 sequences, around 7% of them appearing once. The CDR3 sequence is 16 residues long. The V gene end was trimmed by 6 bases and the J gene end by 5 bases; junction bases not matched to a gene: 11. General observations from the study: After one year, T-cell counts and TCRbeta diversity mostly came from new T cells. From surviving recipient T cells and thymic progenitors came the high day-60 TCRbeta diversity observed in some patients. By about two months after transplant, alpha-beta T cells reportedly arose from several hundred graft clones that had expanded.

Sequencing used PBMCs, obtained before TCRalphabeta/CD19-depleted stem cell transplant. This sequence joins TRBV12-3 or TRBV12-4 and TRBJ2-2, with 8 bases matching TRBD2. This receptor was identified in a boy aged 2 to 10 with acute lymphoblastic leukemia, due to receive a stem cell transplant. The CDR3 spells CASRSREGVRTGELFF. DNA of the CDR3: TGTGCCAGCAGGTCCCGGGAGGGAGTGAGGACCGGGGAGCTGTTTTTT.